The source of this TCR beta chain is a study of shared clonotypes between healthy human individuals (TCRdb year 2020). Turning to the overall study: A couple of women and a few men aged 18 to 49 years were included in the cohort. Blood TCR repertoires of a handful of healthy adults were deeply sequenced to estimate repertoire size and the extent of clonotype sharing between individuals. Per donor, three plates each were used for CD4 naive and CD4 memory, two for CD8 naive, and one for CD8 memory. Each donor's leukapheresis produced roughly between about 0.9 and 9.5 billion PBMCs. To increase sequencing depth and limit assay-specific biases, TCR repertoire library preparation and sequencing were carried out by different laboratories using diverse techniques.

Healthy HIV-negative adults with no recently reported acute infections or vaccinations were included as donors. All donors were Caucasian adults living in Nashville, Tennessee, USA. Magnetic negative selection was used to enrich CD4+ T cells, after which naive cells were positively selected on CD45RA and the negative fraction became the memory subset. After blood collection by leukapheresis, PBMCs were isolated using Ficoll-Histopaque density gradient centrifugation and then cryopreserved in the vapor phase of liquid nitrogen. Purity and quantity of every magnetically sorted T cell population were checked by analytical flow cytometry. Each sorted fraction had its genomic DNA isolated and then quantified by UV absorbance on a Nanodrop 2000c. The CDR3 covers 14 residues, taking in both the cysteine and the phenylalanine. The CDR3 DNA has 42 bases and is translated from base 1. The junction shows trimming of 1 base on V and 5 bases on J, plus 11 bases between the germline ends. CDR1 SGHAT and CDR2 FQNNGV are derived from the germline V gene.

About this clone: It has no known antigen specificity. Base qualities are not at hand, and no much larger clone is one base apart.

Using the deep immunoSEQ assay, TCR CDR3 regions were amplified from genomic DNA by multiplex PCR. Extracted genomic DNA from each cell subset was distributed evenly across all wells of several immunoSEQ 96-well plates, and each plate was treated as a replicate. For sorted subsets, each replicate PCR was loaded with approximately 200 ng genomic DNA, equivalent to some 31,000 T cell genomes. The purified libraries were quantified using a Qubit 3.0 fluorometer, sized with a Bioanalyzer 2100, and then quantified again using the KAPA Library Quantification kit. Every immunoSEQ 96-well plate was sequenced on a separate single-read 150-cycle Illumina NextSeq 550 flow cell. The original methods were these. Because the immunoSEQ output included only junctional sequences and no quality scores, the filtering could not be the same as the filtering used for full-length reads. Sequences were annotated with PyIR, a Python wrapper for IgBLAST v1.9, using IMGT germline references to assign V/J genes and CDR3. Reads were removed for weak V/J assignments (E-value above 1e-6), missing CDR3, stop codons, out-of-frame junctions, or ambiguous translated residues. A V3J clonotype was defined by an identical inferred V gene, J gene, and CDR3 amino acid sequence. Percentage overlap between repertoires was calculated by dividing the number of shared unique clonotypes by the size of the smaller repertoire. Three approaches were used to assess repertoire richness: RTK rarefaction, the Chao1 estimator, and Recon v2.1 estimates of unobserved clonotypes. For all TCRbeta clonotypes obtained by the gDNA method from a few donors, generation probabilities were computed with OLGA. TCRdb's version of the immuneACCESS table is confined to in-frame rearrangements and falls short of the full clone set. An unresolved V gene accounts for under half of the shortfall where checked; the remainder is of unknown origin. From that table come the V and J calls and clone size; the DNA was used to work out D and trimming. The sample table shows approximately 1,500,000 clones, and around 97% are seen once. The ten top clones hold over 1% of the sample.

Results and caveats for the whole study, not just this receptor: Larger estimated clonotype richness was generally found for naive subsets than for memory subsets. Sampling was restricted to blood, and TCR repertoires in tissue are likely to differ from TCR repertoires in blood. When a handful of donors were compared, the shared fraction of clonotypes was around 5% for naive CD4, approximately 3.5% for naive CD8, more than 2% for memory CD4, and 0.35% to 0.4% for memory CD8. Because the study included only a small number of donors, the genetic and exposure-history diversity represented was limited. Rarefaction of sorted-subset datasets indicated incomplete sequencing despite the large sequencing depth. Based on pairwise subsampling, the degree of clonotype sharing among donors was expected to be affected by sequencing depth. Higher generation probabilities were observed for clonotypes shared by all four sorted-subset donors than for non-shared clonotypes.

Sequencing was carried out using naive CD4+ T cells sorted from blood. The cell subset or site label, read with the paper, signifies: CD45RA+ positively selected. The V gene is TRBV11-2 and the J gene is TRBJ2-5; there is no confident call for the D gene. The clonotype originates from a man aged 25 to 45 in good health. The DNA is as follows: TGTGCCAGCAGCTTAGCGGTGTGGTGGGAGACCCAGTACTTC. This yields the protein CASSLAVWWETQYF.